The 31 T cell receptor beta chains listed next were all sequenced from one sample in a study of T and B cells in COVID-19 patients. Each TRB amplification used about 220-500 ng of genomic DNA from blood. Multiplex PCR with BIOMED2 TRB-A/B primer pools amplified TRB rearrangements. TCRdb called the multiplex PCR reads again in MiXCR, with one record for every CDR3 protein. This table holds approximately 4,000 distinct CDR3 sequences, around 21% found once. Sequenced material: blood. The source of these receptors is a human donor with active COVID-19.

This clonotype has a single count. This chain links TRBV30 with TRBJ2-1; 10 positions agree with TRBD1. CDR1 GTSNPN and CDR2 SVGIG come from the germline V gene (reference sequence). V gave up 3 bases and J gave up 7 bases; unmatched junction bases: 3. The CDR3 contains 13 residues. Here the CDR3 reads CAWSPGQGNEQFF. In nucleotides, the CDR3 is TGTGCCTGGAGCCCGGGACAGGGGAATGAGCAGTTCTTC.

By frequency in the sample, this clonotype is medium-sized (0.01 to 0.1%). The chain is built from TRBV30 and TRBJ1-2; D possibly corresponds to TRBD1 (5 bases). Trimming removed 4 bases from V and 5 bases from J, with 11 bases in between. Germline loops: CDR1 GTSNPN, CDR2 SVGIG (reference sequence). This CDR3 has 12 residues. CDR3 sequence reads: CAWIRGGYGYTF. The CDR3, as DNA: TGTGCCTGGATTAGGGGAGGGTATGGCTACACCTTC.

This clonotype was counted a few times. The genes are TRBV7-2 and TRBJ1-5; D unresolved. Germline V gene data show CDR1 as SGHTA and CDR2 as FQGNSA. The CDR3 runs to 13 residues. Between the trimmed V and J ends, which lost 0 bases and 5 bases, there was a span of 5 bases. The CDR3, as DNA: TGTGCCAGCAGCTTAGCCTTACATCAGCCCCAGCATTTT. The encoded protein is CASSLALHQPQHF.

In DNA, the CDR3 is TGCGCCAGCAGTTTTTCCTCAGGGGGACTTAGCACAGATACGCAGTATTTT. Residues: CASSFSSGGLSTDTQYF. V gene TRBV5-1 combines with J gene TRBJ2-3; a possible D gene is TRBD1 (7 bases). Germline V gene lookup returns CDR1 SGHRS and CDR2 YFSETQ. This CDR3 is 17 amino acids long. With 5 bases removed from V and 0 bases from J, the gap between germline ends came to 19 bases.

In DNA, the CDR3 is TGTGCCAGCAGCCGGAACAAGGGGTATGGCTACACCTTC. It yields the protein CASSRNKGYGYTF. The chain recombines TRBV4-2 with TRBJ1-2; D possibly corresponds to TRBD1 (5 bases). Trimming cost V 4 bases and J 5 bases, with 11 bases left between them. The CDR3 sequence is 13 residues long. Per germline, CDR1 LGHNA and CDR2 YNFKEQ.

The CDR3 DNA sequence: TGCGCCAGCAGCCCCGGGATCCAAGAGACCCAGTACTTC. Residues: CASSPGIQETQYF. The rearrangement uses TRBV5-1 and TRBJ2-5, with D tentatively TRBD2 (5 bases). V shed 4 bases and J shed 1 base, with 8 bases lying between them. The CDR3 consists of 13 residues. Germline V gene sequence: CDR1 SGHRS, CDR2 YFSETQ.

This clonotype is termed medium-sized. The chain recombines TRBV27 with TRBJ2-7; TRBD2 is a possible D gene (5 bases). V gave up 4 bases and J gave up 3 bases, with 13 bases separating them. The length of the CDR3 is 14 residues. Germline-derived CDR1 and CDR2 are MNHEY and SMNVEV (reference sequence). For the CDR3, the DNA is TGTGCCAGCAGTTCACCAGGACGGGACTACGAGCAGTACTTC. Encoded protein: CASSSPGRDYEQYF.

By sample fraction, this clonotype is medium-sized. V gene TRBV6-5 combines with J gene TRBJ2-7; 11 nucleotides align to TRBD1. V dropped 5 bases and J dropped 13; count of bases not matched to a gene: 7. Germline V gives CDR1 MNHEY, CDR2 SVGAGI. The CDR3 consists of 12 residues. In nucleotides, the CDR3 is TGTGCCAGCAGTACCGGACAGGGGGCCGAATACTTC. Residues: CASSTGQGAEYF.

In its sample, this clonotype is medium-sized. This chain connects TRBV18 to TRBJ1-3, with unresolved D. Germline CDR1 reads KGHSH; CDR2 reads LQKENI. The CDR3 extends over 14 amino acids. Trimming took 6 bases from V and 3 from J, leaving 12 bases between them. In DNA form, the CDR3 reads TGTGCCAGCTCGCCGGATCCCTTTGGAAACACCATATATTTT. This gives the protein CASSPDPFGNTIYF.

This clonotype was recorded only once. This sequence joins TRBV29-1 and TRBJ1-5; TRBD1 aligns across 8 bases. The ends lost 7 bases at V and 8 bases at J; junction bases unmatched: 13. CDR3 size: 14 residues. Germline CDR1 reads SQVTM; CDR2 reads ANQGSEA. The DNA for the CDR3 is TGCAGCGCACCTCGACAGGGGACTGGAGAGCCCCAGCATTTT. Encoded protein: CSAPRQGTGEPQHF.

This clonotype qualifies as medium-sized. The genes are TRBV19 and TRBJ1-3; 8 bases fit TRBD1. The trim removed 6 bases at V and 0 bases at J, leaving 1 base unmatched. CDR1 and CDR2 (germline): LNHDA, SQIVND (reference sequence). This CDR3 has 14 amino acids. This CDR3 reads CASSDRGSGNTIYF. The DNA of the CDR3 is TGTGCCAGTAGCGACAGGGGCTCTGGAAACACCATATATTTT.

The rearrangement joins TRBV20-1 to TRBJ2-7; D remains unclear. The CDR3 is made up of 12 amino acids. V was pared by 2 bases and J by 6 bases, with 11 bases between. The germline gives CDR1 DFQATT, CDR2 SNEGSKA (reference sequence). CDR3 DNA sequence: TGCAGTGCTAGATTTCAGTCACTCGAGCAGTACTTC. This translates into CSARFQSLEQYF.

This clonotype was recorded a few times. The chain uses TRBV7-6 and TRBJ2-5; TRBD2 agrees at 8 bases. The CDR3 extends over 16 amino acids. Germline lookup yields CDR1 SGHVS and CDR2 FNYEAQ. V trimming: 3 bases; J trimming: 4 bases; junction bases outside the gene matches: 10. The CDR3 loop reads CASSFSGTPPGETQYF. In DNA, the CDR3 is TGTGCCAGCAGCTTTAGCGGGACCCCCCCGGGAGAGACCCAGTACTTC.

The chain combines TRBV19 with TRBJ1-2; 10 bases are shared with TRBD1. V trimming: 5 bases; J trimming: 8 bases; junction bases outside the gene matches: 8. Germline CDR1 LNHDA, CDR2 SQIVND (reference sequence). This CDR3 spans 14 amino acids. This CDR3 reads CASSAETGGEGYTF. DNA for the CDR3: TGTGCCAGTAGTGCCGAGACAGGGGGCGAGGGCTACACCTTC. The full variable domain, in which reference TRBV19 and TRBJ1-2 provide the parts outside the CDR3, is DGGITQSPKYLFRKEGQNVTLSCEQNLNHDAMYWYRQDPGQGLRLIYYSQIVNDFQKGDIAEGYSVSREKKESFPLTVTSAQKNPTAFYLCASSAETGGEGYTFGSGTRLTVV.

Sample share makes this clonotype medium-sized (0.01 to 0.1%). V usage is TRBV29-1 and J usage is TRBJ2-7, with a tentative D call TRBD2 (6 bases). Per germline, CDR1 SQVTM and CDR2 ANQGSEA. CDR3 length: 17 amino acids. CDR3 nucleotide sequence: TGCAGTTACCGGACCGCAACTACTAGCCGAAGCTCCTACGAGCAGTACTTC. It is translated as CSYRTATTSRSSYEQYF.

The DNA for the CDR3 is TGCGCCAGCAGCTTGGACCCCGCGGGAGGCCAGGGCGAGCAGTACTTC. Amino acid sequence: CASSLDPAGGQGEQYF. The J gene is TRBJ2-7, the V gene TRBV5-1; 8 positions match TRBD2. The trim removed 0 bases at V and 6 bases at J, leaving 11 bases unmatched. CDR1 and CDR2 (germline): SGHRS, YFSETQ. The CDR3 has 16 residues.

In this sample, this clonotype is medium-sized. The chain links TRBV12-3 or TRBV12-4 to TRBJ2-2, with D perhaps assigned TRBD1 or TRBD2 (7 bases each). The CDR3 covers 13 residues. V lost 6 bases and J 9 bases, leaving 14 bases between the germline ends. The DNA of the CDR3 is TGTGCCAGCAGCTTCCAGGGGGGGAGGGAGCTGTTTTTT. Translated: CASSFQGGRELFF.

This clonotype rates as medium-sized (0.01 to 0.1%). The rearrangement uses TRBV12-3 or TRBV12-4 and TRBJ1-3; the match to TRBD1 covers 11 bases. V shed 5 bases, J shed 4 bases, and the junction held 1 base outside the gene matches. This CDR3 has 14 amino acids. The CDR3: CASSRTGGGNTIYF. In DNA form, the CDR3 reads TGTGCCAGCAGTCGGACAGGGGGCGGAAACACCATATATTTT.

By share of the sample, this clonotype is medium-sized. This chain uses TRBV24-1 with TRBJ2-3; either TRBD1 or TRBD2 may supply D (6 bases each). CDR3 length: 17 residues. Germline V gives CDR1 KGHDR, CDR2 SFDVKD. V gave up 4 bases and J gave up 4 bases, with 20 bases separating them. The CDR3 loop is CATSEGGGTFRADTQYF. The CDR3, as DNA: TGTGCCACCAGTGAGGGGGGCGGGACTTTCAGAGCAGATACGCAGTATTTT.

This clonotype is medium-sized. This chain links TRBV6-2 or TRBV6-3 with TRBJ2-1, with D uncertain. V gave up 0 bases and J gave up 5 bases, with 17 bases separating them. CDR1 and CDR2 (germline): MNHEY, SVGEGT. The CDR3 length is 17 residues. The CDR3 here is CASSYSPSSSKNNEQFF. CDR3 nucleotide sequence: TGTGCCAGCAGTTACTCCCCGAGTTCGAGTAAAAACAATGAGCAGTTCTTC.

The chain is built from TRBV5-1 and TRBJ1-1; D unclear. This CDR3 is built from 15 residues. Looked up from germline, CDR1 is SGHRS and CDR2 is YFSETQ. Between the trimmed V and J ends, which lost 3 bases and 0 bases, there was a span of 12 bases. In DNA, the CDR3 is TGCGCCAGCAGCTCCGAAAGGACTCTGAACACTGAAGCTTTCTTT. Protein: CASSSERTLNTEAFF.

This clonotype is medium-sized by share. The V call is TRBV6-6, the J call TRBJ1-5; no firm D call. This CDR3 is built from 13 residues. V lost 6 bases and J 5 bases, leaving 11 bases between the germline ends. Germline V gene lookup returns CDR1 MNHNY and CDR2 SVGAGI (reference sequence). CDR3 nucleotides: TGTGCCAGCAGCCTATACGGGGATCAGCCCCAGCATTTT. Protein: CASSLYGDQPQHF.

The chain is built from TRBV6-5 and TRBJ2-1; tentatively, D is TRBD2 (6 bases). Deletions cut 6 bases from V and 0 bases from J, with 12 bases between. This CDR3 comprises 15 residues. Germline-derived CDR1 and CDR2 are MNHEY and SVGAGI. The CDR3 region has the DNA TGTGCCAGCAGCTCCCGTAGCGGCTCCTACAATGAGCAGTTCTTC. Its protein is CASSSRSGSYNEQFF.

This clonotype has only a few counts. This chain joins TRBV24-1 and TRBJ2-5; D is perhaps TRBD1 (5 bases). Germline V lookup: CDR1 KGHDR, CDR2 SFDVKD. V was trimmed by 5 bases and J by 4 bases, leaving 16 bases between them. The CDR3 is made up of 15 amino acids. In DNA, the CDR3 is TGTGCCACCAGTGTCTCAGCGCCAAGGGGAGAGACCCAGTACTTC. It encodes CATSVSAPRGETQYF.

This clonotype was picked up one time. The V call is TRBV25-1, the J call TRBJ2-2, with D hard to call. The V gene lost 2 bases and the J gene lost 8 bases, with 12 bases spanning the gap. CDR1 and CDR2 from the germline V gene are MGHDK and SYGVNS. The CDR3 has 14 amino acids. The DNA for the CDR3 is TGTGCCAGCAGTGAACTACAGATTGAGGGGGAGCTGTTTTTT. It codes for CASSELQIEGELFF.

The chain is built from TRBV7-2 and TRBJ1-5; the D is unclear. The length of the CDR3 is 14 residues. The germline V and J ends were trimmed by 5 bases and 2 bases, with 10 bases remaining between them. Germline V gene lookup returns CDR1 SGHTA and CDR2 FQGNSA. The CDR3 nucleotides read TGTGCCAGCAGCCTAGGGTGGGGCAATCAGCCCCAGCATTTT. It encodes CASSLGWGNQPQHF. The whole variable domain, filled in from reference TRBV7-2 and TRBJ1-5, reads GAGVSQSPSNKVTEKGKDVELRCDPISGHTALYWYRQSLGQGLEFLIYFQGNSAPDKSGLPSDRFSAERTGGSVSTLTIQRTQQEDSAVYLCASSLGWGNQPQHFGDGTRLSIL.

The CDR3 is CSAYPGTGLNYGYTF. For the CDR3, the DNA is TGCAGTGCTTACCCCGGGACAGGGCTTAACTATGGCTACACCTTC. This chain uses TRBV20-1 with TRBJ1-2, with 9 positions matching TRBD1. V lost 5 bases to trimming and J lost 1 base; unmatched junction nucleotides: 8. The germline CDR1 and CDR2 sequences are DFQATT and SNEGSKA (reference sequence). The CDR3 is 15 amino acids.

By frequency in the sample, this clonotype is medium-sized. This chain uses TRBV6-5 with TRBJ2-2; D is ambiguous. This CDR3 is 12 amino acids long. Germline assignment: CDR1 MNHEY and CDR2 SVGAGI. V lost 3 bases, J lost 6 bases, and 5 bases lay in between. CDR3 loop: CASSYAPGELFF. In nucleotides, the CDR3 is TGTGCCAGCAGTTATGCCCCCGGGGAGCTGTTTTTT.

By its share, this clonotype is medium-sized (0.01 to 0.1%). The chain is built from TRBV6-1 and TRBJ2-5, with 10 nucleotides matching TRBD2. Germline CDR1 and CDR2: MNHNS and SASEGT. The CDR3 loop spans 15 amino acids. J gave up 4 bases and V 6 bases, and 8 bases lay outside the gene matches. CDR3 in DNA: TGTGCCAGCAGACGTCAACTAGCGGGAAGAGAGACCCAGTACTTC. This codes for CASRRQLAGRETQYF.

This clonotype was seen a handful of times. Just one base apart from a much larger clone, this may be a read error. The chain is built from TRBV5-6 and TRBJ2-7, with D tentatively TRBD2 (5 bases). The CDR3 contains 11 residues. Germline V lookup: CDR1 SGHDT, CDR2 YYEEEE. Trimming took off 4 bases at V and 8 bases at J, with 10 bases between the two ends. The CDR3: CASSQRAKQYF. For the CDR3, the DNA is TGTGCCAGCAGCCAGAGGGCTAAGCAGTACTTC.

The CDR3 bases are TGTGCCAGCAGCTTAGGGGCGGGGAACACGCAGTATTTT. Protein sequence: CASSLGAGNTQYF. The chain links TRBV11-1 to TRBJ2-3; a possible D gene is TRBD2 (6 bases). Trimming stripped 1 base from V and 9 bases from J, with 11 bases between. This CDR3 has 13 residues. Germline-derived CDR1 and CDR2 are SGHAT and FQDESV (reference sequence).